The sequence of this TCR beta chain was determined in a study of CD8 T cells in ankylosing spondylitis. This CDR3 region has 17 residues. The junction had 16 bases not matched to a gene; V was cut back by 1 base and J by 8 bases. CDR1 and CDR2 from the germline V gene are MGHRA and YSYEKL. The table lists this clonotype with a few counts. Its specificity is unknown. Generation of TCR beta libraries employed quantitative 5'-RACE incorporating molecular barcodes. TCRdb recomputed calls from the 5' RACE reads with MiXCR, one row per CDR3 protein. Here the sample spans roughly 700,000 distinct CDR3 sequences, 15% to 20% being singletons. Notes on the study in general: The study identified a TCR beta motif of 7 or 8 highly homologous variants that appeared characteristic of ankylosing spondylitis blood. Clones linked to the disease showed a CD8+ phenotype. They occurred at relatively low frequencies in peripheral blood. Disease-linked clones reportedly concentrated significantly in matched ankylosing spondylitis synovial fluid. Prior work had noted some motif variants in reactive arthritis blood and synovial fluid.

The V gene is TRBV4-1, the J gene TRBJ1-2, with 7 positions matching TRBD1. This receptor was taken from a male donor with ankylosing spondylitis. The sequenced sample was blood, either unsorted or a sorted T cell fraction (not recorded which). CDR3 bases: TGCGCCAGCAGCCAAGTAAGCAAGGAAACAGGGGATAGGGGCTACACCTTC. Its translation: CASSQVSKETGDRGYTF.